Following are 19 T cell receptor beta chains from one sample sequenced in a study of cytomegalovirus exposure and HLA in healthy donors (dated 2017 in TCRdb). The library was prepared using the immunoSEQ multiplex PCR assay. TCRdb limited this immuneACCESS table to in-frame rearrangements with V and J called. A share of clones is missing; checked studies link under half to unresolved V genes, and the rest is unexplained. This sample gives 150,000 to 200,000 clones in total; approximately 81% of them show up just once. The ten biggest clones cover about 15% of the sample. Sequenced: PBMCs. All receptors derive from a man younger than 35 in good health and CMV-seropositive.

CDR3 sequence (DNA): TGTGCCAGCAGTGCTGCTAGCGGTCGGTACGAGCAGTACTTC. It encodes CASSAASGRYEQYF. The chain carries TRBV2 and TRBJ2-5; 7 bases are shared with TRBD2. The J call is in doubt because the DNA end fits TRBJ2-7 better. The CDR3 covers 14 residues. Germline V gene lookup returns CDR1 SNHLY and CDR2 FYNNEI.

This chain uses TRBV30 with TRBJ2-7; a possible D gene is TRBD1 (6 bases). This CDR3 comprises 14 residues. Germline CDR1 is GTSNPN and CDR2 is SVGIG (reference sequence). V was shortened by 3 bases and J by 0 bases, with 12 bases between the two germline ends. CDR3 nucleotide sequence: TGTGCCTGGAGGGCTACAGGGAGCTCCTACGAGCAGTACTTC. It translates to CAWRATGSSYEQYF.

The chain has TRBV28 and TRBJ1-5; D is possibly TRBD1 (6 bases). Germline V gene sequence: CDR1 MDHEN, CDR2 SYDVKM. The V end lost 7 bases, the J end lost 3 bases, and 10 bases lay between the germline ends. The CDR3 spans 13 residues. CDR3 in DNA: TGTGCCAGCACCCGGACAGTCAATCAGCCCCAGCATTTT. Its translation is CASTRTVNQPQHF.

The rearrangement links TRBV7-9 to TRBJ1-1; TRBD1 agrees at 8 bases. V lost 6 bases and J lost 4; bases outside the gene matches: 7. CDR1 and CDR2 (germline): SEHNR, FQNEAQ (reference sequence). This CDR3 region has 14 residues. This CDR3 reads CASRPTGEVTEAFF. CDR3 DNA: TGTGCCAGCAGACCGACAGGGGAGGTCACTGAAGCTTTCTTT.

The chain combines TRBV27 with TRBJ1-2, with no clear D. This CDR3 has 14 residues. Germline V lookup: CDR1 MNHEY, CDR2 SMNVEV (reference sequence). V was shortened by 6 bases and J by 5 bases, with 16 bases between the two germline ends. Here the CDR3 DNA reads TGTGCCAGCAGCTACCCAAACAGCCCTTATGGCTACACCTTC. It is translated as CASSYPNSPYGYTF.

This rearrangement joins TRBV5-1 to TRBJ2-3; 7 bases line up with TRBD1. The CDR3 consists of 13 residues. The V segment lost 3 bases and the J segment 6 bases; nucleotides outside the gene matches: 4. Germline loops: CDR1 SGHRS, CDR2 YFSETQ. The CDR3 is CASSSQGEDTQYF. For the CDR3, the DNA is TGCGCCAGCAGCTCCCAGGGGGAGGATACGCAGTATTTT. The complete variable domain, with remaining parts taken from reference TRBV5-1 and TRBJ2-3, reads KAGVTQTPRYLIKTRGQQVTLSCSPISGHRSVSWYQQTPGQGLQFLFEYFSETQRNKGNFPGRFSGRQFSNSRSEMNVSTLELGDSALYLCASSSQGEDTQYFGPGTRLTVL.

The CDR3 DNA reads TGTGCCAGCAGGGAAACTAGCTCCAATGAGCAGTTCTTC. Translated: CASRETSSNEQFF. This chain connects TRBV28 to TRBJ2-1, with TRBD2 as a possible D gene (6 bases). Deletions cut 6 bases from V and 6 bases from J, with 12 bases between. In germline, CDR1 is MDHEN, CDR2 SYDVKM. CDR3 length: 13 residues.

The genes are TRBV29-1 and TRBJ2-3; unclear D gene. Germline CDR1 and CDR2: SQVTM and ANQGSEA. CDR3 length equals 13 residues. V was pared by 4 bases and J by 1 base, with 9 bases between. As DNA, the CDR3 is TGCAGCGTTGTCGGTCCCCGCACAGATACGCAGTATTTT. Residues: CSVVGPRTDTQYF.

The chain uses TRBV9 and TRBJ2-7, with a weak D call TRBD2 (5 bases). Between the trimmed V and J ends, which lost 4 bases and 3 bases, there was a span of 20 bases. Germline CDR1 SGDLS, CDR2 YYNGEE. This CDR3 spans 16 amino acids. The CDR3 sequence: CASSPLEATVSYEQYF. CDR3 DNA sequence: TGTGCCAGCAGCCCTTTGGAGGCCACTGTGAGCTACGAGCAGTACTTC.

The V and J genes are TRBV5-6 and TRBJ1-5; D unclear. The CDR3 runs to 15 residues. The V end was cut by 1 base, the J end by 4 bases, with 12 bases between. CDR1 SGHDT and CDR2 YYEEEE come from the germline V gene. The CDR3 region is CASSLRFAGNQPQHF. In nucleotides, the CDR3 is TGTGCCAGCAGCTTGAGATTTGCAGGAAATCAGCCCCAGCATTTT.

The rearrangement joins TRBV7-8 to TRBJ2-3; 10 bases fit TRBD2. This CDR3 is built from 18 residues. V shed 7 bases and J 1 base; nucleotides not matched to a gene: 14. CDR1 is SGHVS, CDR2 FQNEAQ, per germline. As DNA, the CDR3 is TGTGCCAGCACCCTCGGGGTAGCGGGAGGTGAGGGCACAGATACGCAGTATTTT. This gives the protein CASTLGVAGGEGTDTQYF.

The chain is built from TRBV28 and TRBJ1-1; D is unclear. The V end was cut by 1 base, the J end by 4 bases, with 4 bases between. Germline V gene data show CDR1 as MDHEN and CDR2 as SYDVKM. The CDR3 contains 12 residues. The CDR3 DNA is TGTGCCAGCAGTTTATTCTCCACTGAAGCTTTCTTT. It yields the protein CASSLFSTEAFF.

The chain uses TRBV30 and TRBJ1-6, with D maybe TRBD1 (6 bases). Germline V gene lookup returns CDR1 GTSNPN and CDR2 SVGIG (reference sequence). The CDR3 has 14 residues. V was pared by 3 bases and J by 14 bases, with 20 bases between. The CDR3 region is CAWRARDTGRTLHF. The CDR3 DNA sequence: TGTGCCTGGAGGGCCCGGGACACCGGGAGGACCCTCCACTTT. Full variable domain (remainder filled in from reference TRBV30 and TRBJ1-6): SQTIHQWPATLVQPVGSPLSLECTVEGTSNPNLYWYRQAAGRGLQLLFYSVGIGQISSEVPQNLSASRPQDRQFILSSKKLLLSDSGFYLCAWRARDTGRTLHFGNGTRLTVT.

V usage is TRBV9 and J usage is TRBJ2-7, with D hard to call. This CDR3 region has 15 residues. V lost 2 bases, J lost 3 bases, and 15 bases lay in between. CDR1 is SGDLS and CDR2 is YYNGEE in the germline V gene. As DNA, the CDR3 is TGTGCCAGCAGCGTCGGAGTAGGCTCCCTCTACGAGCAGTACTTC. It specifies CASSVGVGSLYEQYF.

The chain uses TRBV19 and TRBJ1-2, with 9 bases matching TRBD1. The CDR3 is made up of 13 amino acids. Germline loops: CDR1 LNHDA, CDR2 SQIVND (reference sequence). V gave up 3 bases and J gave up 11 bases; unmatched junction bases: 7. The CDR3 here is CASSIRDREDYTF. The CDR3 DNA is TGTGCCAGTAGTATCCGGGACAGGGAGGATTACACCTTC.

Here the CDR3 reads CASSYSRGAVYEQYF. The CDR3 nucleotides are TGTGCCAGCAGTTACTCGCGGGGGGCTGTCTACGAGCAGTACTTC. The V call is TRBV6-6, the J call TRBJ2-7, with TRBD2 matching over 8 bases. The CDR3 extends over 15 amino acids. The trim removed 0 bases at V and 3 bases at J, leaving 4 bases unmatched. The germline gives CDR1 MNHNY, CDR2 SVGAGI (reference sequence).

The rearrangement links TRBV27 to TRBJ2-2; a weak D match, TRBD2 (5 bases). The CDR3 has 13 residues. V dropped 5 bases and J dropped 5 bases, with 9 bases sitting between them. Germline assignment: CDR1 MNHEY and CDR2 SMNVEV (reference sequence). CDR3 bases: TGTGCCAGCAGTGCCAGCGGAACCGGGGAGCTGTTTTTT. It translates to CASSASGTGELFF.

V gene TRBV11-3 combines with J gene TRBJ2-3, with D perhaps matching TRBD2 (6 bases). V lost 5 bases and J lost 3, with 12 bases in between. This CDR3 spans 14 amino acids. Germline CDR1 reads SGHNT; CDR2 reads YENEEA. The DNA of the CDR3 is TGTGCCAGCAGCCCCGGAGGGCGGACAGATACGCAGTATTTT. This codes for CASSPGGRTDTQYF.

The chain combines TRBV7-3 with TRBJ2-3; 11 nucleotides align to TRBD2. This CDR3 has 15 amino acids. With V trimmed by 5 bases and J by 5 bases, 6 bases remained unmatched. The germline V gene has CDR1 SGHTA and CDR2 FQGTGA. The CDR3 nucleotides read TGTGCCAGCAGCGATAGCGGGGGGGCGGTAGATACGCAGTATTTT. Amino acids: CASSDSGGAVDTQYF.